This T cell receptor beta chain was sequenced during a study of blood T cell repertoires in COVID-19. Looking at the study overall: Italy, Spain and the United States were the sources of the convalescent and acute COVID-19 samples. PBMCs, B-cell-depleted T cells, or T cells were the source of the cDNA or gDNA that made up the material.

The germline CDR1 and CDR2 sequences are SGHRS and YFSETQ. The CDR3 contains 14 residues. V lost 5 bases and J lost 1, with 13 bases in between. How the authors handled the data: Reference gene primer amplification gave nucleated cell count estimates. Repertoires were generated with immunoSEQ multiplex PCR, while TCRdb's copy carries only in-frame clones and drops some. V and J calls plus clone size are reproduced from that table; the DNA served to infer D and trimming. This sample yields 90,000 to 150,000 clones, of which roughly 76% are seen a single time; about 10% belongs to the top ten. What was sequenced was peripheral blood. The V and J genes are TRBV5-1 and TRBJ2-7; maybe TRBD2 (5 bases). This clonotype was obtained from a human donor in a cohort sampled during active COVID-19. The CDR3 region is CASSSPGISYEQYF. In DNA, the CDR3 is TGCGCCAGCAGTTCGCCCGGGATTTCCTACGAGCAGTACTTC.